This T cell receptor (beta chain) was identified during a study of regulatory T cells in long-lasting Graves disease. Germline loops: CDR1 DFQATT, CDR2 SNEGSKA (reference sequence). The CDR3 runs 13 residues. After removal of 6 bases from V and 6 bases from J, the junction contained 8 bases not matched to a gene. The time point is: newly diagnosed GD, antithyroid drugs for less than 3 months. PBMC-derived RNA was used for the TCR library. CDR3 regions were amplified by Arm-PCR using iRepertoire HTBI primers to build TCR beta libraries. Per the original data handling: Throughout the samples, researchers identified 60 to 70 TRBV and some 14 TRBJ segments. A single record per CDR3 protein comes from TCRdb applying MiXCR to the multiplex PCR reads. These V and J calls derive from TCRdb rather than the authors' analysis. Counted here are over 300,000 distinct CDR3 sequences, around 15% occurring once; the ten biggest clones make up about 20%.

This clonotype was counted a few times. The J gene is TRBJ1-5, the V gene TRBV20-1, with TRBD1 matching 7 bases. The starting material was peripheral blood mononuclear cells (PBMCs), obtained at new diagnosis, from a patient treated with antithyroid drugs. This clonotype originated in a female donor with Graves disease. The CDR3 DNA reads TGCAGTGCCACGGACAGGAACGGTCAGCCCCAGCATTTT. Its translation is CSATDRNGQPQHF.